This T cell receptor (beta chain) originates from a study of tumor T cells in aggressive B-cell lymphoma. J lost 3 bases, V lost 5 bases, and 4 bases had no gene match. The CDR3 runs 14 residues. The V gene's germline CDR1 is LNHDA and CDR2 SQIVND (reference sequence). The repertoire was sequenced with immunoSEQ multiplex PCR; TCRdb's copy has only in-frame clones and lacks some. The sample has roughly 1,300 clones, 92% seen once. The rearrangement links TRBV19 to TRBJ2-7; 10 positions match TRBD1. The source of this sequence is an adult with diffuse large B cell lymphoma. Sequenced material: tumor tissue. The CDR3 DNA reads as TGTGCCAGTAGTCCTGGACAGGGGGGCTACGAGCAGTACTTC. It translates to CASSPGQGGYEQYF. Complete variable domain (other parts from reference TRBV19 and TRBJ2-7): DGGITQSPKYLFRKEGQNVTLSCEQNLNHDAMYWYRQDPGQGLRLIYYSQIVNDFQKGDIAEGYSVSREKKESFPLTVTSAQKNPTAFYLCASSPGQGGYEQYFGPGTRLTVT.